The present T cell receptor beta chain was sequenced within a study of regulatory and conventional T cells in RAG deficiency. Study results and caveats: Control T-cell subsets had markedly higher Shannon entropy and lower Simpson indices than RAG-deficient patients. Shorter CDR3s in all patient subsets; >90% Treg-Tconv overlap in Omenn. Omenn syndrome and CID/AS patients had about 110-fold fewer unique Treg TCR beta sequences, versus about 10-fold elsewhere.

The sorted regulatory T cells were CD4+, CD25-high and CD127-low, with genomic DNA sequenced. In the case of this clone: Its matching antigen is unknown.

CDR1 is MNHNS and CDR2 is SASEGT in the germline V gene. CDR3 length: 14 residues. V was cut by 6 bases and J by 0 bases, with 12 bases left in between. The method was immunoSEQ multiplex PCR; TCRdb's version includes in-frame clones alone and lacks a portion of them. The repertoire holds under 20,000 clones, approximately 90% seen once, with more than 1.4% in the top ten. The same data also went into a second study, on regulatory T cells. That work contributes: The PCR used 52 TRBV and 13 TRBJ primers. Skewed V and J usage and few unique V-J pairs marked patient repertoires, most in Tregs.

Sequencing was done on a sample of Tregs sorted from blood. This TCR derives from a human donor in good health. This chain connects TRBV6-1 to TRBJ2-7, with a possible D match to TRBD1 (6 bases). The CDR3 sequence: CASRKGGSSYEQYF. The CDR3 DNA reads TGTGCCAGCAGAAAAGGGGGAAGCTCCTACGAGCAGTACTTC.